This T cell receptor beta chain was observed in a study of regulatory T cells in long-lasting Graves disease (dated by TCRdb to the early 2020s). Broadly, across the study: Antithyroid drugs had been taken for less than 3 months by newly diagnosed Graves' disease patients. The study took place in China and was registered as a clinical trial. A total of around 35 samples underwent TCR sequencing: approximately 13 from persistent and approximately 20 from newly diagnosed Graves' disease patients. This study used TCR sequencing and RNA sequencing of peripheral blood to compare persistent Graves' disease patients against newly diagnosed Graves' disease patients.

The time point label for this specimen denotes: newly diagnosed GD, antithyroid drugs for less than 3 months. RNA was extracted from PBMCs in TRIzol for both TCR sequencing and RNA sequencing. The diagnosis of Graves' disease was made according to American Thyroid Association guidelines. Patients were recruited from an endocrinology department in Xi'an, China. Each patient gave 7.5 to 10 milliliters of peripheral blood, collected in an EDTA anticoagulant tube. Ficoll Paque Plus density gradient separation was used to isolate PBMCs, and no additional T cell sorting was done. An Agilent 2100 Bioanalyzer and agarose gel were used to check RNA quality, while a NanoDrop 2000 measured RNA concentration. The method behind the library was multiplex PCR. Sequencing instrument: Illumina HiSeq 4000. To build TCR beta libraries, CDR3 regions were amplified by Arm-PCR using iRepertoire HTBI primers. PCR products were gel purified before sequencing. The paper's processing steps were these. Gene usage analysis of CDR3 amino acid clonotypes used the 62 TRBV and 14 to 15 TRBJ segments found across samples. COPE and FqMerger were used to merge filtered high-quality paired reads into contigs. BLAST was used to align contigs to IMGT TRBV, TRBD and TRBJ reference genes, with CDR3 defined following IMGT. Any clonotype with a frequency above 0.1% was classified as a highly expanded clone. Repertoire diversity was measured by Shannon entropy, and V-J evenness by the Gini coefficient. Clonotypes shared by more than one individual were considered public. In TCRdb, the public reads were trimmed at Q25 with fastp and aligned with MiXCR, with productive beta chains retained. Duplicate CDR3 protein sequences are folded into a single record with the most common DNA and genes. TCRdb, not the authors, supplied the V and J calls. Counted in this sample were around 500,000 distinct CDR3 sequences; 15% to 20% of them appeared once. The ten most abundant clones make up more than 20% of the sample.

This clonotype has just a few counts. Its antigen is not yet known. No base quality values were provided; no much bigger clone lies one nucleotide off. Results the study describes overall, beyond this receptor: Persistent patients shared more public clonotypes among themselves (under 3,000) than newly diagnosed patients did (over 950). Lower TCR Shannon entropy and fewer highly expanded clones were observed in persistent Graves' disease patients than in newly diagnosed patients, which suggested clonal expansion. Peripheral blood alone was examined, since thyroid tissue, which constituted the primary lesion, could not be accessed. Preferential use of TRBV28, TRBJ1-2 and TRBJ2-5 was observed in persistent disease, whereas TRBV20-1 and TRBJ2-1 were favored in newly diagnosed disease. The authors noted that the small sample size was a limitation that may lower accuracy. Sequencing and analysis were restricted to the TCR beta chain.

The CDR3 numbers 13 residues from cysteine through phenylalanine. Solely the CDR3 DNA is kept, with 39 bases framed from the first base. V is trimmed back by 1 base and J by 8 bases, and the junction contains 4 bases that no gene match accounts for. The germline V gene specifies LGHNT as CDR1 and FRNRAP as CDR2. These data also formed part of another study, on T cells in Graves' hyperthyroidism and ophthalmopathy. The second study, in turn, reports: Graves' hyperthyroidism was defined as stable when no progression to ophthalmopathy occurred over 18 months of follow-up. Hyperthyroidism patients were newly diagnosed, with disease duration under 2 months, and aged 18 to 65 years. Any patient with an uncontrolled infection, another autoimmune disease, pregnancy or lactation was excluded. Diagnoses relied on clinical symptoms, serum thyroxine and TRAb, thyroid ultrasound and orbital computed tomography. For the first round of RT-PCR on the TCR CDR3, the HTBI primer set was used together with the Qiagen OneStep RT-PCR kit. Most expanded thyroid clonotypes (frequency above 0.001) were also found in blood, which suggests that blood repertoires may mirror thyroid immune responses. Ophthalmopathy was separated from stable hyperthyroidism by a 13 V-J signature model, with 87.88% sensitivity and about 81% specificity obtained in cross-validation and 80%/75% obtained in testing. In validation, the model predicted progression to ophthalmopathy with about 71% sensitivity and approximately 78% specificity, a median of about six months before onset. To identify distinguishing TCR V-J signatures, a discovery cohort of 90 to 100 patients was used, comprising 43 with Graves' ophthalmopathy and some 60 with stable Graves' hyperthyroidism. An independent validation cohort of fewer than 20 hyperthyroidism patients and about 16 patients who later progressed to ophthalmopathy tested prospective prediction of ophthalmopathy. For training and testing, the 100 or so patients in the discovery cohort were randomly divided in a 7:3 ratio. The study also compared thyroid tissue and blood T-cell repertoires from a handful of Graves' hyperthyroidism patients. After sampling, hyperthyroidism patients received methimazole starting at 30 mg daily, and ophthalmopathy patients received high-dose intravenous methylprednisolone. The libraries were constructed in a second round of multiplex PCR and then size-selected and purified. The libraries were sequenced on an Illumina HiSeq2000 using paired-end 100 bp reads. SOAPnuke was used to process the raw data, with reads discarded if the reads contained adapters or uncalled bases, had a mean Phred below 15, or lacked an exact constant-primer or identifier match. COPE v1.2.5 was used to merge the high-quality paired reads, and each unique nucleotide sequence was defined as a clonotype. Clonotypes were aligned to IMGT TRBV, TRBD and TRBJ reference segments using MiTCR v1.1. Only V-J combinations with frequency above 0.0001, covering 98% to 99.2% of repertoires, were analysed. The TCS score was defined as the ratio of F50 (clonal expansion) to E x V (chaos), calculated using BLOSUM62-based TCRdist between CDR3 peptides within each V-J. Welch's t-statistics and random forest reduced fewer than 550 V-J features to under 15, which were used in a naive Bayes classifier (R e1071). Sample size was not statistically predetermined, and blinding of investigators to group allocation was not performed. The paper describes TCR Vbeta CDR3 sequencing of more than 120 peripheral blood samples, made up of approximately 40 ophthalmopathy patients, approximately 73 hyperthyroidism patients and 17 progressor patients.

The input for sequencing was peripheral blood mononuclear cells (PBMCs), taken at new diagnosis, from a patient treated with antithyroid drugs. This sequence originates from a woman aged 40-65 years with Graves disease. Donor details come from another sample of the same person, matched by shared clones. The V and J segments used are TRBV12-5 and TRBJ1-2, with 7 bases in between that match TRBD1. The sequenced DNA is TGTGCTAGTGGTTTGGAACAGGGGAACGGCTACACCTTC. Translation gives CASGLEQGNGYTF.